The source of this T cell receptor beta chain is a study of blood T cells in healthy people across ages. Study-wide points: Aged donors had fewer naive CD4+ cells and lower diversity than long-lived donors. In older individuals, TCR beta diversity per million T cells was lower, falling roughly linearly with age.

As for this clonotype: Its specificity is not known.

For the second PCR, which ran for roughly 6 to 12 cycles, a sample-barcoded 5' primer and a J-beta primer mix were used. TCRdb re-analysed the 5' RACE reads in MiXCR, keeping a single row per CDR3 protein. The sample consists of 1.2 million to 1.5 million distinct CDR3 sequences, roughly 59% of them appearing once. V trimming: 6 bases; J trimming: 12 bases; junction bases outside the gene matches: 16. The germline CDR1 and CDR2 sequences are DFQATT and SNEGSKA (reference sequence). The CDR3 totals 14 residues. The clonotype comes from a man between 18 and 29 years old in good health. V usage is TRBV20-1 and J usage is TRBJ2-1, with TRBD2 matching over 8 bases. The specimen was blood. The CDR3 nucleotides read TGCAGTGCGTTACGGGGACTAGGCTCCCGCGGGCAGTTCTTC. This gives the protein CSALRGLGSRGQFF.